This TCR beta chain originates from a study of metastatic and nonmetastatic thyroid tumors. Study at large: Thyroid patients, malignant and benign, had repertoires compared across blood and tumor or nodule tissue. Whole-study findings and limits: A significant increase in TCR beta diversity was reportedly seen in malignant thyroid tumors relative to benign nodules, in blood and tumor.

This clone was seen many times. Its target is not known. Ahead of thyroid surgery, no patient had received treatment of any kind. The germline gives CDR1 MDHEN, CDR2 SYDVKM. The germline V and J ends were trimmed by 8 bases and 9 bases, with 23 bases remaining between them. The CDR3 extends over 14 amino acids. Authors' data handling: Differences in CDR3 between clinicopathological groups were drawn on to build a classifier intended to discriminate distant-metastatic papillary thyroid cancer patients. Through MiXCR, TCRdb re-clonotyped the PCR reads. The V and J calls follow TCRdb's processing rather than the paper's. The sample has over 45,000 clones; more than 20% are singletons.

This sequence joins TRBV28 and TRBJ2-7, with D perhaps matching TRBD1 or TRBD2 (5 bases each). The receptor was derived from a male donor with papillary thyroid cancer or a benign thyroid nodule (not recorded which). Some clones in this sample may be carry-over from other donors' samples. Sequenced input: blood. CDR3 sequence (DNA): TGTGCCAGCCGGGAACCGGGACCTCTCGTGGGGCAGTACTTC. Translating it yields CASREPGPLVGQYF.